The text below deals with one T cell receptor beta chain. The CDR3 totals 12 residues. Between the trimmed V and J ends, which lost 2 bases and 7 bases, there was a span of 9 bases. Germline V gene data show CDR1 as SGHDT and CDR2 as YYEEEE. Original processing notes: Estimates of nucleated cell counts were drawn from the amplification of reference gene primers. TCRdb's table, derived via immunoSEQ multiplex PCR, lists solely in-frame clones and lacks some. Clone size and the V and J calls come from that table; the DNA yielded D and trimming. The data contain about 310,000 clones, around nine tenths of them seen just once; the ten biggest clones take up 1%. This entry is derived from a study of blood T cell repertoires in COVID-19.

This sequence originates from a man aged 45 to 65 with active or convalescent COVID-19. Sequencing used peripheral blood. The chain employs TRBV5-6 and TRBJ1-1; possible D gene TRBD1, 6 bases. CDR3 DNA: TGTGCCAGCAGCTTTCCGACAGGTGAAGCTTTCTTT. Amino acid sequence: CASSFPTGEAFF.